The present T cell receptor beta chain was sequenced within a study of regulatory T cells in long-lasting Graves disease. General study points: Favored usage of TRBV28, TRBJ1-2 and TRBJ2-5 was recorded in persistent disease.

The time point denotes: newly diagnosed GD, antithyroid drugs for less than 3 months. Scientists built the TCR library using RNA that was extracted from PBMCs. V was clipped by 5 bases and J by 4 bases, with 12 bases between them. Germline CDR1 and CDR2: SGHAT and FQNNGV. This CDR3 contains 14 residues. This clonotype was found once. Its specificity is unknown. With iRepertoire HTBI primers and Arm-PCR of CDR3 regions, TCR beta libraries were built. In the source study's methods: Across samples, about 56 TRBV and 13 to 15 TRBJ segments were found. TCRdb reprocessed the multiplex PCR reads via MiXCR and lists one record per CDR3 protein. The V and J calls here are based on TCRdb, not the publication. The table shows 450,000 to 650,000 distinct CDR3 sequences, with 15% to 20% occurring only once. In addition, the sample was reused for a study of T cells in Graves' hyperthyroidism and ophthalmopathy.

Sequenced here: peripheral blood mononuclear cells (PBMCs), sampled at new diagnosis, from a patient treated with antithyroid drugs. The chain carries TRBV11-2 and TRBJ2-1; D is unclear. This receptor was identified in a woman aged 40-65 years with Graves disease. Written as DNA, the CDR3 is TGTGCCAGCAGCCGCCCGACCGAATACAATGAGCAGTTCTTC. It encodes CASSRPTEYNEQFF. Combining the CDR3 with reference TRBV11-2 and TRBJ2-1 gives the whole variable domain EAGVAQSPRYKIIEKRQSVAFWCNPISGHATLYWYQQILGQGPKLLIQFQNNGVVDDSQLPKDRFSAERLKGVDSTLKIQPAKLEDSAVYLCASSRPTEYNEQFFGPGTRLTVL.